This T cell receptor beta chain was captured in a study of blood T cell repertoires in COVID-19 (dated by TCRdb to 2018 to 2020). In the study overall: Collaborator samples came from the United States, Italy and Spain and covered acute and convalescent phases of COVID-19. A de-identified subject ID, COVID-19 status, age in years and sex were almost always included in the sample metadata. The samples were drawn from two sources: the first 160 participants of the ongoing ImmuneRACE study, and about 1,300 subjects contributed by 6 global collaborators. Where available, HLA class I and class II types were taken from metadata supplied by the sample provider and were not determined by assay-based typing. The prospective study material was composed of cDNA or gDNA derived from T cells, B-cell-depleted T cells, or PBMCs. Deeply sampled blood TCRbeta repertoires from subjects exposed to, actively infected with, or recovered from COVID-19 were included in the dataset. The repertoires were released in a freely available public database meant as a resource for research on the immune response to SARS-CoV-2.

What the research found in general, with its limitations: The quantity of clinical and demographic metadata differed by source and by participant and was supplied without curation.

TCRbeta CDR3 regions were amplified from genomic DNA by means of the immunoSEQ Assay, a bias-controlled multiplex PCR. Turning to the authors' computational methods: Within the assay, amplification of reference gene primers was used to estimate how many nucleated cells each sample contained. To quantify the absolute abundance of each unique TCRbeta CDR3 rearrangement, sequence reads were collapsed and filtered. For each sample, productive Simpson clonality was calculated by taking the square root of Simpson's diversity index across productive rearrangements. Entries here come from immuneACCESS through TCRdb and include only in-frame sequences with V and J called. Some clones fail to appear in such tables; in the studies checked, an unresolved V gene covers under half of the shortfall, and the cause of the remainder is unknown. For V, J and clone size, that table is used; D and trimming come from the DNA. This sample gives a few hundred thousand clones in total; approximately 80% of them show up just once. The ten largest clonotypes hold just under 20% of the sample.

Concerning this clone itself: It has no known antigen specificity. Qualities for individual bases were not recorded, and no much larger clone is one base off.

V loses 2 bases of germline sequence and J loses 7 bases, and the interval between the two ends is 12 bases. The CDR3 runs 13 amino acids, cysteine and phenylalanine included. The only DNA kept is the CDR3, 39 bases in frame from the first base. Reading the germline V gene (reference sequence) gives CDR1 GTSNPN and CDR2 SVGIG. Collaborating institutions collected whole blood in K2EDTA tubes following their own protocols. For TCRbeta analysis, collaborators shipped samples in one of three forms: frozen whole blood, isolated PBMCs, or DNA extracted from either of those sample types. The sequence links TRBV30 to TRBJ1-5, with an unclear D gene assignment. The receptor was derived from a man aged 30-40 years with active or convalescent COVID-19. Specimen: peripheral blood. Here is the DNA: TGTGCCTGGAGTCTCGAGAGGGCGCAGCCCCAGCATTTT. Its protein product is CAWSLERAQPQHF.